The clone carrying this T cell receptor beta chain was seen many times. Sequential positive selection took CD4 T cells first, then CD8 T cells. Cells stained for CD3, CD4, CD8, CD45RA, CD27 and viability were sorted into four CD45RA/CD27 subsets. An equimolar mix of two oligonucleotides served as the beta constant-region primer for TRBC1 and TRBC2. MiXCR, run by TCRdb on the UMI-ligation and nested PCR reads, gives a single entry per CDR3 protein. The sample lists tens of thousands of distinct CDR3 sequences; 13% were seen once. The data are from a study of naive and memory T cell subsets. The V end lost 3 bases, the J end lost 0 bases, and 9 bases lay between the germline ends. This CDR3 region has 16 residues. Germline V gene lookup returns CDR1 SEHNR and CDR2 FQNEAQ (reference sequence).

The rearrangement joins TRBV7-9 to TRBJ1-6; unclear D gene. This sequence originates from a human donor in good health. Sequencing was done on a sample of effector memory CD4+ T cells from blood. Documented subset: effector memory, CD45RA- CD27-. For the CDR3, the DNA is TGTGCCAGCAGCTTTGTACAGAGCTCCTATAATTCACCCCTCCACTTT. It translates to CASSFVQSSYNSPLHF.